The next 13 T cell receptor beta chains were all read from a single sample in a study of blood T cell repertoires in COVID-19. The protocol was immunoSEQ multiplex PCR, while the TCRdb copy is restricted to in-frame clones and leaves out a portion. The table shows approximately 170,000 clones, with approximately 87% occurring only once. Sequencing used peripheral blood. The receptors were sampled from an older woman with acute or convalescent COVID-19.

The chain couples TRBV30 to TRBJ1-6; D possibly corresponds to TRBD1 (5 bases). The germline CDR1 and CDR2 sequences are GTSNPN and SVGIG (reference sequence). This CDR3 is built from 17 residues. The germline V and J ends were trimmed by 0 bases and 0 bases, with 12 bases remaining between them. The CDR3 reads CAWSVQVTSSYNSPLHF. The CDR3 DNA follows: TGTGCCTGGAGTGTACAGGTGACCAGCTCCTATAATTCACCCCTCCACTTT.

The chain links TRBV28 to TRBJ1-3, with 9 positions matching TRBD1. The J segment lost 4 bases and the V segment lost 5 bases, leaving 3 bases of the junction unmatched. From germline, CDR1 is MDHEN and CDR2 SYDVKM. The length of the CDR3 is 14 residues. This CDR3 reads CASSAQGAGNTIYF. CDR3 DNA sequence: TGTGCCAGCAGTGCACAGGGGGCGGGAAACACCATATATTTT.

V is TRBV3-1 (or the pseudogene TRBV3-2) and J is TRBJ2-7; no clear D. The CDR3 sequence is 12 residues long. V was pared by 2 bases and J by 3 bases, with 5 bases between. Germline assignment: CDR1 LGHDT and CDR2 YNNKEL (reference sequence). This CDR3 reads CASSQLFYEQYF. The CDR3 DNA reads TGTGCCAGCAGCCAATTATTCTACGAGCAGTACTTC.

The CDR3 loop is CASAGRNQPQHF. CDR3 nucleotides: TGTGCCTCAGCAGGCCGAAATCAGCCCCAGCATTTT. The chain combines TRBV19 with TRBJ1-5; no clear D. The V end was cut by 11 bases, the J end by 4 bases, with 12 bases between. CDR1 is LNHDA and CDR2 is SQIVND in the germline V gene (reference sequence). The CDR3 length is 12 residues.

J is TRBJ1-3 and V is TRBV29-1; TRBD1 matches at 7 bases. V was pared by 5 bases and J by 2 bases, with 0 bases of the junction left unmatched. CDR3 size: 12 residues. CDR1 is SQVTM and CDR2 is ANQGSEA in the germline V gene. CDR3 sequence reads: CSVTGAGNTIYF. The CDR3 nucleotides are TGCAGCGTTACAGGGGCTGGAAACACCATATATTTT.

This clone occurred a few times. Written as DNA, the CDR3 is TGTGCCAGCAGTTACTCGGAGACAGGGGGCCACGAGCAGTACTTC. Translation gives CASSYSETGGHEQYF. The chain carries TRBV6-2 or TRBV6-3 and TRBJ2-7; 10 bases match TRBD1. V dropped 0 bases and J dropped 5; count of bases not matched to a gene: 4. The CDR3 length is 15 residues. Germline loops: CDR1 MNHEY, CDR2 SVGEGT.

CDR3 in DNA: TGTGCCAGCAGCCGCCGGACAGCTAACTATGGCTACACCTTC. Translation: CASSRRTANYGYTF. The V and J genes are TRBV14 and TRBJ1-2, with D perhaps matching TRBD1 (6 bases). This CDR3 spans 14 amino acids. The V gene lost 4 bases and the J gene lost 0 bases, with 9 bases spanning the gap. CDR1 is SGHDN and CDR2 is FVKESK in the germline V gene.

The V call is TRBV4-2, the J call TRBJ1-2, with TRBD1 as a possible D gene (5 bases). Trimming stripped 4 bases from V and 0 bases from J, with 18 bases between. The CDR3 is 17 amino acids. The germline V gene encodes CDR1 LGHNA and CDR2 YNFKEQ. The CDR3 nucleotides read TGTGCCAGCAGCCGGGACGGATCGGGGACTGCTAACTATGGCTACACCTTC. Amino acids: CASSRDGSGTANYGYTF.

J is TRBJ2-1 and V is TRBV4-2; TRBD2 agrees at 7 bases. V gave up 0 bases and J gave up 9 bases; unmatched junction bases: 2. The CDR3 contains 13 residues. Germline assignment: CDR1 LGHNA and CDR2 YNFKEQ. The DNA of the CDR3 is TGTGCCAGCAGCCAAGAATGGGAGGGTGAGCAGTTCTTC. Its translation: CASSQEWEGEQFF.

The chain employs TRBV9 and TRBJ1-5; TRBD1 agrees at 7 bases. Per germline, CDR1 SGDLS and CDR2 YYNGEE. The trim removed 4 bases at V and 5 bases at J, leaving 6 bases unmatched. The CDR3 runs to 14 residues. The CDR3 protein is CASSNSTGDQPQHF. The CDR3, as DNA: TGTGCCAGCAGCAACAGTACAGGGGATCAGCCCCAGCATTTT. Complete variable domain (other parts from reference TRBV9 and TRBJ1-5): DSGVTQTPKHLITATGQRVTLRCSPRSGDLSVYWYQQSLDQGLQFLIQYYNGEERAKGNILERFSAQQFPDLHSELNLSSLELGDSALYFCASSNSTGDQPQHFGDGTRLSIL.

The gene calls are TRBV4-3 and TRBJ1-2; possibly TRBD1 for D (5 bases). V gave up 0 bases and J gave up 3 bases, with 14 bases separating them. The CDR3 covers 16 residues. Germline CDR1 LGHNA, CDR2 YSLEER. The CDR3 DNA reads as TGCGCCAGCAGCCAAGATCGCGGAGGGGCCGACTATGGCTACACCTTC. Amino acid sequence: CASSQDRGGADYGYTF.

V gene TRBV18 combines with J gene TRBJ1-1, with 9 bases that match TRBD1. This CDR3 is 16 amino acids long. Germline loops: CDR1 KGHSH, CDR2 LQKENI. The V gene end was trimmed by 5 bases and the J gene end by 2 bases; junction bases not matched to a gene: 9. CDR3 protein: CASSTGTGKKNTEAFF. DNA of the CDR3: TGTGCCAGCTCAACGGGGACAGGGAAGAAAAACACTGAAGCTTTCTTT.

The chain combines TRBV6-4 with TRBJ2-3; D gene ambiguous. The germline V gene encodes CDR1 MRHNA and CDR2 SNTAGT. V lost 2 bases and J lost 3, with 6 bases in between. The length of the CDR3 is 13 residues. The CDR3 nucleotides are TGTGCCAGCAGTGACGGCCGAACAGATACGCAGTATTTT. Protein product: CASSDGRTDTQYF.